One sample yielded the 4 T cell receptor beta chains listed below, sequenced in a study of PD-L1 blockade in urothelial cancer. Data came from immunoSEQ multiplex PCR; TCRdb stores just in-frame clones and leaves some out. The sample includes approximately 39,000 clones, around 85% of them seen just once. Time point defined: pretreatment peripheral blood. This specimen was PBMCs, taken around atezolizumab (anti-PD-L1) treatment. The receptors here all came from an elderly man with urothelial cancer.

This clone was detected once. The CDR3 here is CASTFNPGRRNIQYF. The CDR3 DNA sequence: TGTGCCAGTACATTCAACCCAGGGCGGAGAAACATTCAGTACTTC. This chain uses TRBV19 with TRBJ2-4; the D gene is possibly TRBD1 (5 bases). This CDR3 has 15 residues. Germline assignment: CDR1 LNHDA and CDR2 SQIVND (reference sequence). Trimming took off 7 bases at V and 6 bases at J, with 19 bases between the two ends. Drawing the rest from reference TRBV19 and TRBJ2-4, the complete variable domain is DGGITQSPKYLFRKEGQNVTLSCEQNLNHDAMYWYRQDPGQGLRLIYYSQIVNDFQKGDIAEGYSVSREKKESFPLTVTSAQKNPTAFYLCASTFNPGRRNIQYFGAGTRLSVL.

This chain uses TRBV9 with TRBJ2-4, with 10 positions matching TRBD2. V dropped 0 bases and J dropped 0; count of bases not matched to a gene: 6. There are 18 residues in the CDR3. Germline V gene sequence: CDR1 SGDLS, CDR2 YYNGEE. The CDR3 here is CASSVGPSGSIAKNIQYF. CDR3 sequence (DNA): TGTGCCAGCAGCGTAGGGCCTAGCGGGAGCATAGCCAAAAACATTCAGTACTTC.

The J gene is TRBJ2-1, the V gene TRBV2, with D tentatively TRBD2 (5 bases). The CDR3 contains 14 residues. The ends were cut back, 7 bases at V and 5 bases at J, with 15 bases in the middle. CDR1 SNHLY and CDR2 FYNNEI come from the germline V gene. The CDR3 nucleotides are TGTGCCAGCACCCCGAGGAGCGGAGACAATGAGCAGTTCTTC. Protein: CASTPRSGDNEQFF.

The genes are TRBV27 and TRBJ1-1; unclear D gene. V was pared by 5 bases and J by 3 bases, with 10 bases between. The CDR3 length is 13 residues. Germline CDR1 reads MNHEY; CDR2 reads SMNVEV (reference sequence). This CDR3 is CASSVRSHTEAFF. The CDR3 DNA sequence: TGTGCCAGCAGTGTCCGTAGCCACACTGAAGCTTTCTTT.